The 15 T cell receptor beta chains below all came from one sample that was sequenced in a study of cytomegalovirus exposure and HLA in healthy donors. This PCR relied on a set of 60 Vbeta primers and 13 Jbeta primers. Libraries were prepared by immunoSEQ multiplex PCR; TCRdb keeps only in-frame clonotypes and omits some of them. The sample records about 110,000 clones, roughly 80% being singletons. The material sequenced was PBMCs. The source of these receptors is a man aged 30-40 years in good health and CMV-seropositive.

This chain connects TRBV5-1 to TRBJ2-7; D not certain. Trimming left V 2 bases short and J 6 bases short, with 12 bases between. This CDR3 region has 13 residues. The germline CDR1 and CDR2 sequences are SGHRS and YFSETQ. Written as DNA, the CDR3 is TGCGCCAGCAGCTTCGGAGAGGAAGGCGAGCAGTACTTC. It specifies CASSFGEEGEQYF.

This rearrangement joins TRBV6-5 to TRBJ2-5; the match to TRBD2 covers 13 bases. J was trimmed by 1 base and V by 5 bases; bases with no gene match: 1. Germline CDR1 is MNHEY and CDR2 is SVGAGI. This CDR3 spans 15 amino acids. In DNA form, the CDR3 reads TGTGCCAGCAGTGGGACTAGCGGGGTCCAAGAGACCCAGTACTTC. Its protein is CASSGTSGVQETQYF.

This chain connects TRBV5-1 to TRBJ2-2; D is perhaps TRBD1 (6 bases). The germline V gene encodes CDR1 SGHRS and CDR2 YFSETQ. Trimming shortened V by 1 base and J by 4 bases, and 11 bases separated the two germline ends. The CDR3 covers 15 residues. In DNA form, the CDR3 reads TGCGCCAGCAGCTTGAACCCACAGGGCACCGGGGAGCTGTTTTTT. This codes for CASSLNPQGTGELFF. Looking up the rest from reference TRBV5-1 and TRBJ2-2 gives the full variable domain: KAGVTQTPRYLIKTRGQQVTLSCSPISGHRSVSWYQQTPGQGLQFLFEYFSETQRNKGNFPGRFSGRQFSNSRSEMNVSTLELGDSALYLCASSLNPQGTGELFFGEGSRLTVL.

Only a few counts were recorded for this clone. The gene calls are TRBV27 and TRBJ1-6, with D tentatively TRBD1 (5 bases). V dropped 2 bases and J dropped 8 bases, with 7 bases sitting between them. Germline CDR1 MNHEY, CDR2 SMNVEV (reference sequence). CDR3 size: 13 residues. CDR3 sequence (DNA): TGTGCCAGCAGTTTAACGGGGGATTCACCCCTCCACTTT. Amino acids: CASSLTGDSPLHF.

This chain joins TRBV6-1 and TRBJ1-3; D ambiguous. Germline lookup yields CDR1 MNHNS and CDR2 SASEGT. The CDR3 covers 16 residues. V lost 2 bases, J lost 0 bases, and 11 bases lay in between. CDR3 protein: CASSEFVGSSGNTIYF. The CDR3 DNA sequence: TGTGCCAGCAGTGAATTCGTCGGTAGCTCTGGAAACACCATATATTTT.

This clone was seen only a few times. V is TRBV6-6 and J is TRBJ1-6; no clear D gene. Germline V lookup: CDR1 MNHNY, CDR2 SVGAGI (reference sequence). V was pared by 5 bases and J by 8 bases, with 10 bases between. This CDR3 region has 13 residues. The CDR3 coding sequence is TGTGCCAGCAGTAGCCCTGAGGATTCACCCCTCCACTTT. Translating gives CASSSPEDSPLHF.

The genes are TRBV9 and TRBJ1-2, with 11 nucleotides matching TRBD1. Unmatched junction bases numbered 4, after V lost 3 bases and J lost 3 bases. The CDR3 is 15 amino acids. The germline gives CDR1 SGDLS, CDR2 YYNGEE. The CDR3 spells CASSAGTGGDYGYTF. The CDR3 DNA follows: TGTGCCAGCAGCGCTGGGACAGGGGGTGACTATGGCTACACCTTC.

The chain couples TRBV19 to TRBJ2-3; 14 nucleotides agree with TRBD2. This CDR3 has 18 amino acids. Germline V gene sequence: CDR1 LNHDA, CDR2 SQIVND (reference sequence). The V gene end was trimmed by 6 bases and the J gene end by 0 bases; junction bases not matched to a gene: 8. This CDR3 reads CASRAGLAGALSTDTQYF. The CDR3 DNA sequence: TGTGCCAGTAGGGCGGGACTAGCGGGGGCCCTTAGCACAGATACGCAGTATTTT.

The chain uses TRBV10-3 and TRBJ2-7, with TRBD1 matching 12 bases. Germline CDR1 and CDR2: ENHRY and SYGVKD. V shed 4 bases, J shed 2 bases, and the junction held 3 bases outside the gene matches. There are 15 residues in the CDR3. CDR3 nucleotide sequence: TGTGCCATCAGTGGAGGGACAGGGGGCACCTACGAGCAGTACGTC. Amino acids: CAISGGTGGTYEQYV.

V and J are TRBV28 and TRBJ1-5; D unresolved. V was clipped by 3 bases and J by 3 bases, with 9 bases between them. Germline values: CDR1 MDHEN, CDR2 SYDVKM. CDR3 length: 14 amino acids. CDR3 sequence reads: CASSFFELNQPQHF. In DNA form, the CDR3 reads TGTGCCAGCAGTTTTTTCGAACTCAATCAGCCCCAGCATTTT.

The rearrangement joins TRBV6-1 to TRBJ2-6; TRBD1 matches at 8 bases. CDR3 size: 16 residues. The V gene end was trimmed by 3 bases and the J gene end by 3 bases; junction bases not matched to a gene: 4. Germline assignment: CDR1 MNHNS and CDR2 SASEGT. For the CDR3, the DNA is TGTGCCAGCAGTGATACAGGGGGAGGTGGGGCCAACGTCCTGACTTTC. Protein: CASSDTGGGGANVLTF.

This clone was seen just once. The chain has TRBV28 and TRBJ2-5; D is ambiguous. Germline CDR1 is MDHEN and CDR2 is SYDVKM. Trimming cost V 3 bases and J 3 bases, with 14 bases left between them. The CDR3 loop spans 15 amino acids. The DNA of the CDR3 is TGTGCCAGCAGTTTTTGGCGGCAGATAGAAGAGACCCAGTACTTC. It specifies CASSFWRQIEETQYF.

V is TRBV10-2 and J is TRBJ2-1; 7 nucleotides match TRBD2. Germline V CDR1 and CDR2: WSHSY, SAAADI. This CDR3 region has 15 residues. V trimming: 8 bases; J trimming: 2 bases; junction bases outside the gene matches: 9. CDR3 region: CASPQSGTTYNEQFF. DNA of the CDR3: TGCGCCAGCCCGCAATCCGGGACTACCTACAATGAGCAGTTCTTC.

The chain has TRBV4-1 and TRBJ2-3; the D is unclear. The CDR3 contains 13 residues. Germline assignment: CDR1 MGHRA and CDR2 YSYEKL. V dropped 0 bases and J dropped 6 bases, with 7 bases sitting between them. The CDR3: CASSQDNGDTQYF. The CDR3 nucleotides read TGCGCCAGCAGCCAAGATAACGGGGATACGCAGTATTTT.

The V and J genes are TRBV30 and TRBJ1-1; D remains ambiguous. Trimming removed 2 bases from V and 1 base from J, with 11 bases in between. From germline, CDR1 is GTSNPN and CDR2 SVGIG (reference sequence). This CDR3 is built from 14 residues. CDR3 residues: CAWSSWRPNTEAFF. The CDR3 bases are TGTGCCTGGAGTTCTTGGAGGCCGAACACTGAAGCTTTCTTT.